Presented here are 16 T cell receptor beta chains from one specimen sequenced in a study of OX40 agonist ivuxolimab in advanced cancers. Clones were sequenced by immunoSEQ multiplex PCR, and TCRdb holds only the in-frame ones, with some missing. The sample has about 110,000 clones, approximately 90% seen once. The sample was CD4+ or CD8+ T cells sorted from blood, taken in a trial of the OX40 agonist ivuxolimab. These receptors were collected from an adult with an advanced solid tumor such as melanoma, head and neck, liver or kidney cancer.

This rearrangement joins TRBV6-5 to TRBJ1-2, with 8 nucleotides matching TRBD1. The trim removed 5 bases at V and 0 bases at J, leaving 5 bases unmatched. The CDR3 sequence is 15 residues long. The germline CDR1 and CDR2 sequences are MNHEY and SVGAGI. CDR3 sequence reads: CASSPDRVANYGYTF. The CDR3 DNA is TGTGCCAGCAGTCCGGACAGGGTAGCTAACTATGGCTACACCTTC.

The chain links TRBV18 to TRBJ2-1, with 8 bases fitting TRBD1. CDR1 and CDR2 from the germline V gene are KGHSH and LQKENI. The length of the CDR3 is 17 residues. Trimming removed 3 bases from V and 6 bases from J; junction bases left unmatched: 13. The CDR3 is CASSPKTGVEQGNEQFF. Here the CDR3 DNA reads TGTGCCAGCTCACCTAAGACAGGGGTCGAACAGGGCAATGAGCAGTTCTTC.

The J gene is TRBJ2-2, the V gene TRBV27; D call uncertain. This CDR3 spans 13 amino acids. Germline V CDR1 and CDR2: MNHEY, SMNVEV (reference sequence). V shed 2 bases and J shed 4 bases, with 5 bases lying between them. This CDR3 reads CASSLHITGELFF. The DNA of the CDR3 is TGTGCCAGCAGTTTACATATCACCGGGGAGCTGTTTTTT.

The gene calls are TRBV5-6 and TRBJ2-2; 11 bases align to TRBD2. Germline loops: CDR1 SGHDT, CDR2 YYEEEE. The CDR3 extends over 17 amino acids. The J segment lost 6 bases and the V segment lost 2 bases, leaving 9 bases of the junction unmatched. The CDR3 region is CASSFLAGGNRAGELFF. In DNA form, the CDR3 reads TGTGCCAGCAGCTTCCTAGCGGGAGGCAACCGGGCCGGGGAGCTGTTTTTT.

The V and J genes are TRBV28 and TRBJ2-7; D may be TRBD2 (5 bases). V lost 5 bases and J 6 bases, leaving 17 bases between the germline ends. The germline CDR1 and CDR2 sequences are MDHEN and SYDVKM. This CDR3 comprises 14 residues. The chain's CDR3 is CASSASDLTREQYF. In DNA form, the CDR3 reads TGTGCCAGCAGTGCCTCGGACTTAACACGCGAGCAGTACTTC.

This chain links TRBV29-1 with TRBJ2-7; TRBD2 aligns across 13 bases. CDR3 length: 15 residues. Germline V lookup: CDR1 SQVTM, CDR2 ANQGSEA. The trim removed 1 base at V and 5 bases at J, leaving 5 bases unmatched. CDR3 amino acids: CSVEGTSGRRDEQYF. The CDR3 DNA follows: TGCAGCGTTGAAGGGACTAGCGGGAGAAGGGACGAGCAGTACTTC.

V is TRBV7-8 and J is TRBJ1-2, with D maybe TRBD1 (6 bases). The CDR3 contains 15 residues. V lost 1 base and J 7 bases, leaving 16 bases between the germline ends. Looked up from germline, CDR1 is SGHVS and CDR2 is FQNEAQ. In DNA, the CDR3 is TGTGCCAGCAGCTTAGTTTCAGGGGAAGCAGGTGGCTACACCTTC. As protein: CASSLVSGEAGGYTF.

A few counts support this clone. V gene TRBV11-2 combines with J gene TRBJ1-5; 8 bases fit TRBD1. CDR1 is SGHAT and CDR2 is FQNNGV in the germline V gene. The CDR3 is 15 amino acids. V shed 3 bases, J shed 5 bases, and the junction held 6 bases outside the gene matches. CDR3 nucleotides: TGTGCCAGCAGCTTCACGCTGGGACAGGATCAGCCCCAGCATTTT. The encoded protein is CASSFTLGQDQPQHF.

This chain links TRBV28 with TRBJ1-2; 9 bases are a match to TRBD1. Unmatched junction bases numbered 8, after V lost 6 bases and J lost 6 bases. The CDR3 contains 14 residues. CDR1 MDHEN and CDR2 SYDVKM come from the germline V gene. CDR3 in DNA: TGTGCCAGCAGAACCACAGGGGGCGGGGATGGCTACACCTTC. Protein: CASRTTGGGDGYTF.

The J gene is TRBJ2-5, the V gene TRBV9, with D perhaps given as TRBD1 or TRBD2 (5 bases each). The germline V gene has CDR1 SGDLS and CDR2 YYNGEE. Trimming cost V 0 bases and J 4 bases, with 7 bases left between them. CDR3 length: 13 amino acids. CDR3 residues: CASSVGGAETQYF. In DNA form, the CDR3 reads TGTGCCAGCAGCGTAGGAGGGGCAGAGACCCAGTACTTC.

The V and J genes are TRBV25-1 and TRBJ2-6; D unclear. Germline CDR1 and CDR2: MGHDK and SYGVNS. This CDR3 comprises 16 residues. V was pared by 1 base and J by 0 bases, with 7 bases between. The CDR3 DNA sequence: TGTGCCAGCAGTGAATTAAGGGCCTCTGGGGCCAACGTCCTGACTTTC. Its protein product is CASSELRASGANVLTF.

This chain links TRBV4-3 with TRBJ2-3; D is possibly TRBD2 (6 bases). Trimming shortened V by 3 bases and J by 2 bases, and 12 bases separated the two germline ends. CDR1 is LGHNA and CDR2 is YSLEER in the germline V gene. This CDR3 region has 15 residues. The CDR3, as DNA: TGCGCCAGCAGCCAGGAGGGGTCTTCCACAGATACGCAGTATTTT. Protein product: CASSQEGSSTDTQYF.

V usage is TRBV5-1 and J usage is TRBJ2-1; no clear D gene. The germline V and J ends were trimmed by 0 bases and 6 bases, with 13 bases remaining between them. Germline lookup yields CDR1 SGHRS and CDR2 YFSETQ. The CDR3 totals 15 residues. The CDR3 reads CASSLGGSVFNEQFF. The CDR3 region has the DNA TGCGCCAGCAGCTTGGGTGGGTCTGTCTTCAATGAGCAGTTCTTC.

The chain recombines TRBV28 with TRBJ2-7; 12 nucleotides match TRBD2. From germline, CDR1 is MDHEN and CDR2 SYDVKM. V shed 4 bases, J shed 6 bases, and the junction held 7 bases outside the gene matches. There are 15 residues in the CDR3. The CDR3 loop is CASSSASGRAREQYF. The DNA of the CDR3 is TGTGCCAGCAGTTCCGCTAGCGGGAGGGCCCGCGAGCAGTACTTC.

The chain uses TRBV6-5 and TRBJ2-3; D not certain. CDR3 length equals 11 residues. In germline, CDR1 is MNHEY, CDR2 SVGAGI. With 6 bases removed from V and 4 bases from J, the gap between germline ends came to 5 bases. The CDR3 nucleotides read TGTGCCAGCAGCGACCCAGATACGCAGTATTTT. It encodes CASSDPDTQYF.

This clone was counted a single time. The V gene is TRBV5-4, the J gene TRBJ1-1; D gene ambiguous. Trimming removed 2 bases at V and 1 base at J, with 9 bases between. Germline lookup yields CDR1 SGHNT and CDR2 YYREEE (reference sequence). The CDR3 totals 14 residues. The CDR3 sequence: CASSFLTENTEAFF. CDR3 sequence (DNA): TGTGCCAGCAGCTTTCTCACCGAGAACACTGAAGCTTTCTTT.